This T cell receptor (beta chain) was identified during a study of cytomegalovirus exposure and HLA in healthy donors. General study results and limits: Donor immune exposure was known only as CMV serostatus.

Concerning this clone itself: Its antigen is as yet unknown.

This CDR3 is built from 14 residues. V lost 2 bases to trimming and J lost 4 bases; unmatched junction nucleotides: 1. The germline V gene encodes CDR1 KGHSH and CDR2 LQKENI. Vbeta (60) and Jbeta (13) primers were used in the PCR. Repertoires were generated with immunoSEQ multiplex PCR, while TCRdb's copy carries only in-frame clones and drops some. The sample features 110,000 to 150,000 clones, with more than 0.8% in its top ten. The sequence came from a male donor in good health and CMV-seronegative. V is TRBV18 and J is TRBJ1-4; 7 positions agree with TRBD1. The sequenced sample consisted of PBMCs. The CDR3 nucleotides read TGTGCCAGCTCACCAGGGACAGTTAATGAAAAACTGTTTTTT. Protein sequence: CASSPGTVNEKLFF.